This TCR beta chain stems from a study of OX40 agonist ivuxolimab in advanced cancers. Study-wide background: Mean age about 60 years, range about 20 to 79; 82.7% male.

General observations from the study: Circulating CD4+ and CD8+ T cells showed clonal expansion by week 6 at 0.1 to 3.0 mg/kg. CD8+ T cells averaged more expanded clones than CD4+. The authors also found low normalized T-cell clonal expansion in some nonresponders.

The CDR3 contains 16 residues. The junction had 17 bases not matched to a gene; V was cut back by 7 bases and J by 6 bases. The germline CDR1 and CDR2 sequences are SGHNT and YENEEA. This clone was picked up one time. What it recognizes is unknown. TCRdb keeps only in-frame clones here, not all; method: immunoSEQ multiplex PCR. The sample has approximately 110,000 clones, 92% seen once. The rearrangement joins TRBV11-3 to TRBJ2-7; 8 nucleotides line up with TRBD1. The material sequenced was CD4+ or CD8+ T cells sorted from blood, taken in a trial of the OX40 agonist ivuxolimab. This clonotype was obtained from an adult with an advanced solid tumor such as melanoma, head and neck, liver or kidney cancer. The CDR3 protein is CASTPKSGTGLSEQYF. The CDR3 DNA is TGTGCCAGCACCCCAAAGTCGGGGACAGGACTCAGCGAGCAGTACTTC.